The 21 T cell receptor beta chains listed next were all sequenced from one sample in a study of T cell responses to AZD1222 COVID-19 vaccine. Profiling relied on immunoSEQ multiplex PCR, and the TCRdb table lists in-frame clones only, not all of them. The table includes more than 100,000 clones, over 75% detected once. Sequenced material: peripheral blood, taken on day 0 of AZD1222 vaccination. These TCRs come from an adult in good health.

This clone showed up just once. The chain is built from TRBV19 and TRBJ1-2, with 7 bases that match TRBD1. The V and J ends lost 6 bases and 6 bases, in that order; junction bases with no gene match: 10. Per the germline V gene, CDR1 is LNHDA and CDR2 is SQIVND (reference sequence). The CDR3 loop spans 14 amino acids. In DNA form, the CDR3 reads TGTGCCAGTAGCCGACAACAGGGGCGAGATGGCTACACCTTC. Protein sequence: CASSRQQGRDGYTF.

J is TRBJ1-3 and V is TRBV18; weak D call: TRBD1 (5 bases). The CDR3 extends over 16 amino acids. Trimming left V 0 bases short and J 4 bases short, with 13 bases between. Looked up from germline, CDR1 is KGHSH and CDR2 is LQKENI. In nucleotides, the CDR3 is TGTGCCAGCTCACCACCGTCGGGGCCATTAGGAAACACCATATATTTT. Translation: CASSPPSGPLGNTIYF. The variable domain in full, completed from reference TRBV18 and TRBJ1-3, reads NAGVMQNPRHLVRRRGQEARLRCSPMKGHSHVYWYRQLPEEGLKFMVYLQKENIIDESGMPKERFSAEFPKEGPSILRIQQVVRGDSAAYFCASSPPSGPLGNTIYFGEGSWLTVV.

The chain recombines TRBV6-2 or TRBV6-3 with TRBJ1-1, with D unresolved. Trimming took off 2 bases at V and 4 bases at J, with 8 bases between the two ends. Germline assignment: CDR1 MNHEY and CDR2 SVGEGT. This CDR3 spans 13 amino acids. CDR3 sequence: CASSYGMATEAFF. In nucleotides, the CDR3 is TGTGCCAGCAGTTACGGGATGGCCACTGAAGCTTTCTTT.

The chain couples TRBV19 to TRBJ1-1; D is possibly TRBD1 (6 bases). The V end was cut by 4 bases, the J end by 7 bases, with 13 bases between. Germline assignment: CDR1 LNHDA and CDR2 SQIVND (reference sequence). The CDR3 has 13 residues. CDR3 loop: CASSKYRDGEAFF. The CDR3 DNA reads TGTGCCAGTAGTAAGTACAGGGACGGTGAAGCTTTCTTT.

This clone has more than one count but fewer than ten. At one end the junction does not follow the germline gene, possibly because of a read error. The chain has TRBV6-2 or TRBV6-3 and TRBJ1-2; D is perhaps TRBD1 (5 bases). Germline-derived CDR1 and CDR2 are MNHEY and SVGEGT. The length of the CDR3 is 13 residues. CDR3 DNA: TGTGCCAGCACTTACGGGGGTGGCGGAAGCTACACCTTC. Translation gives CASTYGGGGSYTF.

This chain joins TRBV5-4 and TRBJ1-2, with 8 bases lining up with TRBD1. Looked up from germline, CDR1 is SGHNT and CDR2 is YYREEE (reference sequence). Germline trimming cut 1 base from V and 6 bases from J; bases unmatched to any gene: 8. This CDR3 comprises 15 residues. The CDR3 region is CASSLSLGQADGYTF. The CDR3 DNA is TGTGCCAGCAGCTTGTCTTTGGGACAGGCAGATGGCTACACCTTC.

The gene calls are TRBV7-2 and TRBJ1-3, with a possible D match to TRBD1 (5 bases). This CDR3 has 15 residues. The V gene lost 5 bases and the J gene lost 4 bases, with 15 bases spanning the gap. From germline, CDR1 is SGHTA and CDR2 FQGNSA. The DNA for the CDR3 is TGTGCCAGCAGCCAGAACACAGGCGGCGGAAACACCATATATTTT. Encoded protein: CASSQNTGGGNTIYF.

This chain connects TRBV5-1 to TRBJ1-1; TRBD1 might be the D (6 bases). The V gene lost 6 bases and the J gene lost 3 bases, with 15 bases spanning the gap. Germline V CDR1 and CDR2: SGHRS, YFSETQ. The CDR3 has 14 amino acids. Here the CDR3 reads CASIKGDLDTEAFF. As DNA, the CDR3 is TGCGCCAGCATTAAGGGGGATCTCGACACTGAAGCTTTCTTT.

The chain employs TRBV27 and TRBJ2-3; D gene ambiguous. The germline V and J ends were trimmed by 3 bases and 0 bases, with 13 bases remaining between them. The germline CDR1 and CDR2 sequences are MNHEY and SMNVEV (reference sequence). The CDR3 sequence is 16 residues long. CDR3 coding DNA: TGTGCCAGCAGTTTTAGTCTTCAAGCTAGCACAGATACGCAGTATTTT. It yields the protein CASSFSLQASTDTQYF.

The chain is built from TRBV27 and TRBJ1-2; tentative D call: TRBD1 (5 bases). V was clipped by 5 bases and J by 1 base, with 8 bases between them. The length of the CDR3 is 13 residues. Germline V gene sequence: CDR1 MNHEY, CDR2 SMNVEV (reference sequence). The chain's CDR3 is CASSRDGNYGYTF. The DNA for the CDR3 is TGTGCCAGCAGTCGGGACGGTAACTATGGCTACACCTTC.

The chain uses TRBV18 and TRBJ2-7, with no clear D. CDR1 and CDR2 from the germline V gene are KGHSH and LQKENI. The CDR3 is 11 residues long. Trimming took off 3 bases at V and 4 bases at J, with 4 bases between the two ends. DNA of the CDR3: TGTGCCAGCTCACCGGCGTACGAGCAGTACTTC. Protein: CASSPAYEQYF.

The genes are TRBV5-1 and TRBJ1-6; D perhaps matches TRBD1 (6 bases). CDR3 size: 16 residues. Trimming removed 4 bases from V and 0 bases from J, with 11 bases in between. Looked up from germline, CDR1 is SGHRS and CDR2 is YFSETQ. The CDR3 coding sequence is TGCGCCAGCAGCATGACAGGAAGCTCCTATAATTCACCCCTCCACTTT. It codes for CASSMTGSSYNSPLHF.

The chain couples TRBV5-1 to TRBJ2-7; D not certain. V was clipped by 2 bases and J by 6 bases, with 15 bases between them. Germline CDR1 is SGHRS and CDR2 is YFSETQ. This CDR3 has 14 residues. The CDR3 loop is CASSLGDSNVEQYF. CDR3 nucleotides: TGCGCCAGCAGCTTAGGAGACTCCAATGTCGAGCAGTACTTC.

J is TRBJ1-2 and V is TRBV19, with TRBD1 as a possible D gene (5 bases). Trimming cost V 7 bases and J 7 bases, with 16 bases left between them. The CDR3 loop spans 13 amino acids. Germline-derived CDR1 and CDR2 are LNHDA and SQIVND (reference sequence). The CDR3 DNA is TGTGCCAGTATCGGGCAGGGTGCCCTTGGCTACACCTTC. Translated: CASIGQGALGYTF. The full variable domain, its missing parts supplied by reference TRBV19 and TRBJ1-2, is DGGITQSPKYLFRKEGQNVTLSCEQNLNHDAMYWYRQDPGQGLRLIYYSQIVNDFQKGDIAEGYSVSREKKESFPLTVTSAQKNPTAFYLCASIGQGALGYTFGSGTRLTVV.

This sequence joins TRBV2 and TRBJ2-7, with 10 bases that match TRBD1. The CDR3 extends over 15 amino acids. J gave up 2 bases and V 6 bases, and 7 bases lay outside the gene matches. CDR1 is SNHLY, CDR2 FYNNEI, per germline. Here the CDR3 DNA reads TGTGCCAGCAGGAAGACAGGGGGCGGTACCTACGAGCAGTACTTC. Protein sequence: CASRKTGGGTYEQYF.

The chain recombines TRBV12-5 with TRBJ1-5, with D uncertain. Germline V gene lookup returns CDR1 LGHNT and CDR2 FRNRAP. V lost 6 bases, J lost 3 bases, and 12 bases lay in between. The CDR3 runs to 14 residues. The CDR3 DNA reads as TGTGCTAGTGGAACAACCACAGTCAATCAGCCCCAGCATTTT. Its translation: CASGTTTVNQPQHF. The variable domain in full, completed from reference TRBV12-5 and TRBJ1-5, reads DARVTQTPRHKVTEMGQEVTMRCQPILGHNTVFWYRQTMMQGLELLAYFRNRAPLDDSGMPKDRFSAEMPDATLATLKIQPSEPRDSAVYFCASGTTTVNQPQHFGDGTRLSIL.

The chain recombines TRBV27 with TRBJ1-5; D may be TRBD1 (6 bases). Looked up from germline, CDR1 is MNHEY and CDR2 is SMNVEV (reference sequence). The CDR3 contains 14 residues. V dropped 2 bases and J dropped 8 bases, with 13 bases sitting between them. The CDR3 nucleotides are TGTGCCAGCAGTTTAAGACAGGAGTTTGAGCCCCAGCATTTT. Protein sequence: CASSLRQEFEPQHF.

V usage is TRBV27 and J usage is TRBJ2-1; TRBD1 or TRBD2 may be the D gene (5 bases each). V dropped 3 bases and J dropped 4 bases, with 16 bases sitting between them. CDR3 length: 16 residues. Germline V lookup: CDR1 MNHEY, CDR2 SMNVEV (reference sequence). CDR3 region: CASSFFPGRRYNEQFF. CDR3 nucleotides: TGTGCCAGCAGTTTTTTCCCGGGACGGCGATACAATGAGCAGTTCTTC.

Regarding this clone: Other DNA sequences in the same sample also yield this CDR3. This chain links TRBV10-2 with TRBJ2-7; D is unresolved. V lost 0 bases, J lost 7 bases, and 7 bases lay in between. The CDR3 loop spans 12 amino acids. The germline V gene has CDR1 WSHSY and CDR2 SAAADI. CDR3 nucleotide sequence: TGCGCCAGCAGTGAGTCAGTCGGAGAGCAGTACTTC. This codes for CASSESVGEQYF.

The genes are TRBV18 and TRBJ2-1, with TRBD1 matching 7 bases. V lost 3 bases and J lost 6; bases outside the gene matches: 5. The CDR3 contains 14 residues. The germline gives CDR1 KGHSH, CDR2 LQKENI. The CDR3 protein is CASSPLTGSNEQFF. CDR3 DNA: TGTGCCAGCTCACCCTTGACAGGGAGCAATGAGCAGTTCTTC.

The chain is built from TRBV10-3 and TRBJ1-2; a possible D gene is TRBD1 (6 bases). V was clipped by 6 bases and J by 3 bases, with 11 bases between them. From germline, CDR1 is ENHRY and CDR2 SYGVKD. The CDR3 covers 13 residues. CDR3 loop: CAIRSQGDYGYTF. In nucleotides, the CDR3 is TGTGCCATCAGGTCACAGGGCGACTATGGCTACACCTTC.